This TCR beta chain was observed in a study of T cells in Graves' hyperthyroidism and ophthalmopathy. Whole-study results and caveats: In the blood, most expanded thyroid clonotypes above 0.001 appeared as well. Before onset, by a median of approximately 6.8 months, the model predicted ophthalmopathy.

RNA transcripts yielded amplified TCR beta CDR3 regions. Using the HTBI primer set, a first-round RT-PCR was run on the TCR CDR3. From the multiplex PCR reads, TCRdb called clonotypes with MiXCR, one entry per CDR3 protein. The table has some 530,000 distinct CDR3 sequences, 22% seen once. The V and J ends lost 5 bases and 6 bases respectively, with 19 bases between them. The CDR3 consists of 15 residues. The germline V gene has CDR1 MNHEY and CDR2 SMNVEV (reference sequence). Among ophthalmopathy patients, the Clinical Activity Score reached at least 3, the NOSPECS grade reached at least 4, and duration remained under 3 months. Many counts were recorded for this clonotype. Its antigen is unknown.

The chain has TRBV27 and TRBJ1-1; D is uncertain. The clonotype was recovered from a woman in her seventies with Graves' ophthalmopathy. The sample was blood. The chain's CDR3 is CASSPMTSPGAEAFF. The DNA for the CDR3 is TGTGCCAGCAGTCCGATGACATCCCCTGGGGCTGAAGCTTTCTTT.